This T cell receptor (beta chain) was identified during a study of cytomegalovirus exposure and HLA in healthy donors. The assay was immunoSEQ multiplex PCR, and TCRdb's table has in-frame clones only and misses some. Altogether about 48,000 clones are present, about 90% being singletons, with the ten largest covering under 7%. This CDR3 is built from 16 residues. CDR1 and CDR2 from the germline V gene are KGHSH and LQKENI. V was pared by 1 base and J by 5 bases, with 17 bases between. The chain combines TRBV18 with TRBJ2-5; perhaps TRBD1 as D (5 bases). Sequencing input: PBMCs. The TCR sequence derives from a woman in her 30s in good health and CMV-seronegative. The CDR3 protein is CASSPLTDSPWETQYF. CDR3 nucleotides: TGTGCCAGCTCACCACTCACCGACAGTCCGTGGGAGACCCAGTACTTC.